The 25 T cell receptor beta chains given below trace back to one sample, sequenced in a study of shared clonotypes between healthy human individuals. The repertoire was sequenced with immunoSEQ multiplex PCR; TCRdb's copy has only in-frame clones and lacks some. The table has 2.3 million or so clones, over 90% seen once. Input material: naive CD4+ T cells from PBMCs. Subset of the sample: CD45RA+ positively selected. The receptors were sampled from a man aged 18 to 29 in good health. Some clones in this sample may be carry-over from other donors' samples.

The chain couples TRBV19 to TRBJ1-3; D is unresolved. CDR3 length: 14 residues. V was clipped by 3 bases and J by 0 bases, with 6 bases between them. Germline V gene data show CDR1 as LNHDA and CDR2 as SQIVND (reference sequence). Written as DNA, the CDR3 is TGTGCCAGTAGTATGCGGGTCTCTGGAAACACCATATATTTT. As protein: CASSMRVSGNTIYF.

The chain combines TRBV4-3 with TRBJ2-3, with unresolved D. Germline V gene data show CDR1 as LGHNA and CDR2 as YSLEER. The V end lost 4 bases, the J end lost 6 bases, and 11 bases lay between the germline ends. This CDR3 spans 13 amino acids. CDR3: CASSLRAADTQYF. The CDR3, as DNA: TGCGCCAGCAGCCTCCGGGCGGCGGATACGCAGTATTTT.

The chain is built from TRBV5-1 and TRBJ2-2; TRBD1 is a possible D gene (6 bases). V lost 2 bases to trimming and J lost 1 base, with 9 bases between them. Looked up from germline, CDR1 is SGHRS and CDR2 is YFSETQ. The CDR3 length is 15 residues. The DNA of the CDR3 is TGCGCCAGCAGCTTACCGACAGGGAACACCGGGGAGCTGTTTTTT. Residues: CASSLPTGNTGELFF.

Turning to this clone: In the same sample, other DNA sequences code for this CDR3. The chain employs TRBV6-6 and TRBJ2-7; D is unclear. CDR3 length: 10 amino acids. Germline assignment: CDR1 MNHNY and CDR2 SVGAGI (reference sequence). V shed 6 bases and J shed 3 bases, with 3 bases lying between them. The CDR3 DNA is TGTGCCAGCAGGAACTACGAGCAGTACTTC. Protein product: CASRNYEQYF.

The chain joins TRBV5-8 to TRBJ2-7; no firm D call. Germline lookup yields CDR1 SGHTS and CDR2 YDEGEE. The V end was cut by 1 base, the J end by 5 bases, with 4 bases between. CDR3 size: 11 residues. CDR3 coding DNA: TGTGCCAGCAGCTTGATCCACGAGCAGTACTTC. Translating it yields CASSLIHEQYF.

This clone was seen just once. V is TRBV10-3 and J is TRBJ2-1; TRBD2 is a possible D gene (6 bases). Trimming took 5 bases from V and 5 from J, leaving 16 bases between them. From germline, CDR1 is ENHRY and CDR2 SYGVKD. The CDR3 is 15 residues long. The chain's CDR3 is CAISFRGGDHNEQFF. CDR3 bases: TGTGCCATCAGTTTTAGAGGCGGGGACCACAATGAGCAGTTCTTC.

The chain combines TRBV7-9 with TRBJ2-1; D gene uncertain. Germline V CDR1 and CDR2: SEHNR, FQNEAQ (reference sequence). The V end lost 5 bases, the J end lost 0 bases, and 14 bases lay between the germline ends. The CDR3 totals 16 residues. The DNA for the CDR3 is TGTGCCAGCAGCCCCTTTGAGCACAGCTCCTACAATGAGCAGTTCTTC. Amino acids: CASSPFEHSSYNEQFF. Filled out from reference TRBV7-9 and TRBJ2-1, the complete variable domain reads DTGVSQNPRHKITKRGQNVTFRCDPISEHNRLYWYRQTLGQGPEFLTYFQNEAQLEKSRLLSDRFSAERPKGSFSTLEIQRTEQGDSAMYLCASSPFEHSSYNEQFFGPGTRLTVL.

This chain joins TRBV10-3 and TRBJ1-2; 8 bases are a match to TRBD1. V was pared by 11 bases and J by 0 bases, with 5 bases of the junction left unmatched. Per germline, CDR1 ENHRY and CDR2 SYGVKD. This CDR3 has 13 amino acids. The CDR3 here is CAVGQGTNYGYTF. CDR3 coding DNA: TGTGCCGTTGGACAGGGAACTAACTATGGCTACACCTTC.

The gene calls are TRBV10-3 and TRBJ1-1, with D hard to call. V lost 1 base and J lost 5, with 17 bases in between. The CDR3 is made up of 16 amino acids. Per germline, CDR1 ENHRY and CDR2 SYGVKD. CDR3 protein: CAISEWASPDGTEAFF. For the CDR3, the DNA is TGTGCCATCAGTGAGTGGGCATCACCTGATGGGACTGAAGCTTTCTTT.

J is TRBJ2-7 and V is TRBV7-8, with TRBD2 identical over 11 bases. The germline V gene has CDR1 SGHVS and CDR2 FQNEAQ. CDR3 length: 14 amino acids. The ends lost 3 bases at V and 2 bases at J; junction bases unmatched: 0. This chain's CDR3 is CASSFSGRAYEQYF. The CDR3 DNA reads as TGTGCCAGCAGCTTTAGCGGGAGGGCCTACGAGCAGTACTTC.

As regards this clone: The same CDR3 also results from other DNA sequences found in this sample. The V call is TRBV5-1, the J call TRBJ2-5; possibly TRBD2 for D (6 bases). Per germline, CDR1 SGHRS and CDR2 YFSETQ. The V end lost 3 bases, the J end lost 1 base, and 13 bases lay between the germline ends. The CDR3 has 15 residues. The CDR3 nucleotides read TGCGCCAGCAGCTCTTTACTAGCAGCCCAAGAGACCCAGTACTTC. Amino acid sequence: CASSSLLAAQETQYF.

The genes are TRBV11-2 and TRBJ1-1, with D possibly being TRBD1 (6 bases). The CDR3 has 13 residues. Between the trimmed V and J ends, which lost 6 bases and 11 bases, there was a span of 19 bases. CDR1 is SGHAT, CDR2 FQNNGV, per germline. CDR3 nucleotides: TGTGCCAGCAGAAGACTGGGGAGGGGGGGTGCTTTCTTT. Its protein is CASRRLGRGGAFF.

The chain has TRBV19 and TRBJ2-7; 8 bases map to TRBD1. The CDR3 length is 15 residues. The V and J ends lost 4 bases and 0 bases, in that order; junction bases with no gene match: 5. Germline V gives CDR1 LNHDA, CDR2 SQIVND (reference sequence). The CDR3, as DNA: TGTGCCAGTAGTACCCGGGACAGGAACTCCTACGAGCAGTACTTC. It is translated as CASSTRDRNSYEQYF. Full variable domain (outside the CDR3, taken from reference TRBV19 and TRBJ2-7): DGGITQSPKYLFRKEGQNVTLSCEQNLNHDAMYWYRQDPGQGLRLIYYSQIVNDFQKGDIAEGYSVSREKKESFPLTVTSAQKNPTAFYLCASSTRDRNSYEQYFGPGTRLTVT.

The genes are TRBV2 and TRBJ1-5; D is undetermined. The V gene's germline CDR1 is SNHLY and CDR2 FYNNEI. V was trimmed by 5 bases and J by 3 bases, leaving 17 bases between them. The CDR3 has 16 residues. The CDR3 sequence is CASSLLGQEANQPQHF. In nucleotides, the CDR3 is TGTGCCAGCAGTTTACTAGGGCAGGAAGCCAATCAGCCCCAGCATTTT.

In DNA form, the CDR3 reads TGTGCCAGCAGCTCACAGGGCGGCCTAGGGAATTCACCCCTCCACTTT. Translation gives CASSSQGGLGNSPLHF. The chain uses TRBV7-9 and TRBJ1-6; possibly TRBD1 for D (6 bases). CDR1 is SEHNR and CDR2 is FQNEAQ in the germline V gene (reference sequence). V lost 4 bases to trimming and J lost 7 bases, with 17 bases between them. The CDR3 has 16 amino acids.

The V call is TRBV11-2, the J call TRBJ1-5; no definite D call. Trimming stripped 0 bases from V and 6 bases from J, with 6 bases between. The CDR3 sequence is 13 residues long. CDR1 SGHAT and CDR2 FQNNGV come from the germline V gene. As DNA, the CDR3 is TGTGCCAGCAGCTTAGATCTCGGTCAGCCCCAGCATTTT. Its protein product is CASSLDLGQPQHF.

In its sample, this clone was seen a few times. This CDR3 is also generated by other DNA sequences in the sample. The rearrangement joins TRBV2 to TRBJ1-5, with 11 bases identical to TRBD1. The V and J ends lost 5 bases and 7 bases, in that order; junction bases with no gene match: 4. Germline loops: CDR1 SNHLY, CDR2 FYNNEI. This CDR3 is 14 amino acids long. This chain's CDR3 is CASSSGTGGQPQHF. The CDR3 DNA is TGTGCCAGCAGTTCTGGGACAGGGGGACAGCCCCAGCATTTT. The whole variable domain, filled in from reference TRBV2 and TRBJ1-5, reads EPEVTQTPSHQVTQMGQEVILRCVPISNHLYFYWYRQILGQKVEFLVSFYNNEISEKSEIFDDQFSVERPDGSNFTLKIRSTKLEDSAMYFCASSSGTGGQPQHFGDGTRLSIL.

The chain couples TRBV7-8 to TRBJ2-2, with D possibly being TRBD1 (5 bases). This CDR3 contains 16 residues. CDR1 and CDR2 (germline): SGHVS, FQNEAQ. Trimming stripped 1 base from V and 2 bases from J, with 11 bases between. CDR3 loop: CASSLGNRGNTGELFF. CDR3 nucleotide sequence: TGTGCCAGCAGCTTAGGAAATAGGGGAAACACCGGGGAGCTGTTTTTT.

V is TRBV5-4 and J is TRBJ2-2; 12 nucleotides align to TRBD2. The CDR3 totals 19 residues. V trimming: 4 bases; J trimming: 4 bases; junction bases outside the gene matches: 14. Per the germline V gene, CDR1 is SGHNT and CDR2 is YYREEE (reference sequence). As DNA, the CDR3 is TGTGCCAGCAGCCAATTACCTAGCGGGAGGGCCGGTTTCACCGGGGAGCTGTTTTTT. Translation gives CASSQLPSGRAGFTGELFF. The full variable domain, rest sourced from reference TRBV5-4 and TRBJ2-2, is ETGVTQSPTHLIKTRGQQVTLRCSSQSGHNTVSWYQQALGQGPQFIFQYYREEENGRGNFPPRFSGLQFPNYSSELNVNALELDDSALYLCASSQLPSGRAGFTGELFFGEGSRLTVL.

This clone has a single count. The J gene is TRBJ2-7, the V gene TRBV2; TRBD1 aligns across 7 bases. This CDR3 is 14 amino acids long. Germline V gives CDR1 SNHLY, CDR2 FYNNEI. With V trimmed by 4 bases and J by 5 bases, 8 bases remained unmatched. As DNA, the CDR3 is TGTGCCAGCAGTGTTCAGGGGGTAGTCGACGAGCAGTACTTC. Amino acids: CASSVQGVVDEQYF. The full variable domain, with the rest looked up from reference TRBV2 and TRBJ2-7, is EPEVTQTPSHQVTQMGQEVILRCVPISNHLYFYWYRQILGQKVEFLVSFYNNEISEKSEIFDDQFSVERPDGSNFTLKIRSTKLEDSAMYFCASSVQGVVDEQYFGPGTRLTVT.

Turning to this clone: In the same sample, other DNA sequences code for this CDR3. The chain is built from TRBV18 and TRBJ2-7; a weak D match, TRBD1 (5 bases). Germline V gives CDR1 KGHSH, CDR2 LQKENI. The CDR3 sequence is 12 residues long. Trimming pared 6 bases from V and 4 bases from J, leaving 10 bases between. Written as DNA, the CDR3 is TGTGCCAGCTCGGGGCAGGTTTACGAGCAGTACTTC. It encodes CASSGQVYEQYF.

A note on this clone: Other nucleotide sequences in the sample specify the same CDR3. The V and J genes are TRBV7-9 and TRBJ1-1, with D possibly matching TRBD1 (6 bases). Germline CDR1 SEHNR, CDR2 FQNEAQ (reference sequence). CDR3 size: 11 residues. V lost 5 bases to trimming and J lost 8 bases, with 9 bases between them. This CDR3 reads CASSRGTEAFF. The CDR3 DNA follows: TGTGCCAGCAGCCGAGGGACAGAAGCTTTCTTT.

This chain uses TRBV5-1 with TRBJ2-3; 8 bases agree with TRBD2. V trimming: 7 bases; J trimming: 0 bases; junction bases outside the gene matches: 7. CDR1 is SGHRS and CDR2 is YFSETQ in the germline V gene. The CDR3 contains 15 residues. This CDR3 reads CASQGAGDSTDTQYF. The DNA of the CDR3 is TGCGCCAGCCAGGGAGCGGGAGATAGCACAGATACGCAGTATTTT.

The chain combines TRBV2 with TRBJ1-5; 7 nucleotides match TRBD1. The CDR3 has 14 amino acids. V dropped 4 bases and J dropped 5; count of bases not matched to a gene: 5. The V gene's germline CDR1 is SNHLY and CDR2 FYNNEI. CDR3 region: CASSGAGGHQPQHF. The CDR3, as DNA: TGTGCCAGCAGTGGGGCAGGGGGACATCAGCCCCAGCATTTT.

The chain employs TRBV9 and TRBJ1-3, with 8 bases lining up with TRBD1. CDR1 and CDR2 from the germline V gene are SGDLS and YYNGEE. Unmatched junction bases numbered 5, after V lost 1 base and J lost 2 bases. The CDR3 covers 16 residues. CDR3 nucleotides: TGTGCCAGCAGCGTACGACAGGGGTTGGCTGGAAACACCATATATTTT. Translating gives CASSVRQGLAGNTIYF.